A single sample is the source of the 16 T cell receptor beta chains below, sequenced in a study of cytotoxic CD8 clonotypes in ibrutinib-treated CLL. Data came from immunoSEQ multiplex PCR; TCRdb stores just in-frame clones and leaves some out. The sample comprises about 160,000 clones, more than 65% of which are singletons, and around 2% rests with the top ten. Source: PBMCs, taken after 12 months of ibrutinib treatment. The receptors here all came from a human donor with chronic lymphocytic leukemia.

The chain has TRBV30 and TRBJ1-1; possible D gene TRBD1, 5 bases. This CDR3 region has 15 residues. In germline, CDR1 is GTSNPN, CDR2 SVGIG (reference sequence). V was pared by 3 bases and J by 1 base, with 15 bases between. CDR3 loop: CAWRPIRRGNTEAFF. The CDR3 bases are TGTGCCTGGAGACCCATTCGTAGGGGGAACACTGAAGCTTTCTTT.

The chain recombines TRBV7-2 with TRBJ1-5; unclear D gene. Germline V gene sequence: CDR1 SGHTA, CDR2 FQGNSA. Trimming cost V 5 bases and J 0 bases, with 5 bases left between them. There are 13 residues in the CDR3. The CDR3, as DNA: TGTGCCAGCAGCCCGTTTAGCAATCAGCCCCAGCATTTT. It encodes CASSPFSNQPQHF.

This chain joins TRBV5-1 and TRBJ2-3, with 10 bases lining up with TRBD2. The CDR3 loop spans 15 amino acids. J was trimmed by 1 base and V by 5 bases; bases with no gene match: 4. The germline V gene has CDR1 SGHRS and CDR2 YFSETQ. This CDR3 reads CASSTSGEGTDTQYF. CDR3 sequence (DNA): TGCGCCAGCAGTACTAGCGGGGAGGGCACAGATACGCAGTATTTT.

This chain links TRBV27 with TRBJ1-5; no clear D gene. The CDR3 spans 15 residues. The germline V and J ends were trimmed by 5 bases and 1 base, with 12 bases remaining between them. In germline, CDR1 is MNHEY, CDR2 SMNVEV (reference sequence). The CDR3 DNA sequence: TGTGCCAGCAGTGATGAAGGTTGGAGCAATCAGCCCCAGCATTTT. This encodes CASSDEGWSNQPQHF.

This chain links TRBV18 with TRBJ1-4; tentatively, D is TRBD1 (5 bases). Germline V gene lookup returns CDR1 KGHSH and CDR2 LQKENI. V was clipped by 1 base and J by 0 bases, with 12 bases between them. This CDR3 is 17 amino acids long. CDR3 in amino acids: CASSPLGHKTTNEKLFF. DNA for the CDR3: TGTGCCAGCTCACCACTCGGACACAAAACAACTAATGAAAAACTGTTTTTT.

V and J are TRBV6-5 and TRBJ1-1; TRBD1 matches at 7 bases. V was clipped by 2 bases and J by 6 bases; unmatched bases: 12. This CDR3 is 16 amino acids long. Germline V lookup: CDR1 MNHEY, CDR2 SVGAGI. CDR3 residues: CASSYPRHTGEAEAFF. The CDR3 DNA reads as TGTGCCAGCAGTTACCCGAGACATACAGGGGAGGCTGAAGCTTTCTTT.

The chain carries TRBV7-8 and TRBJ2-7; the D gene is possibly TRBD1 (5 bases). CDR1 SGHVS and CDR2 FQNEAQ come from the germline V gene. V was trimmed by 5 bases and J by 2 bases, leaving 13 bases between them. The CDR3 has 14 amino acids. CDR3 in amino acids: CASSQRGRAYEQYF. The CDR3 bases are TGTGCCAGCAGCCAAAGGGGTCGGGCCTACGAGCAGTACTTC.

In this sample, this clone turned up a few times. The V gene is TRBV5-1, the J gene TRBJ2-6, with TRBD2 identical over 7 bases. From germline, CDR1 is SGHRS and CDR2 YFSETQ. The V gene end was trimmed by 5 bases and the J gene end by 4 bases; junction bases not matched to a gene: 9. The CDR3 spans 16 residues. The CDR3 DNA follows: TGCGCCAGCAGGGGCAAACGGGAGGAGGGGGCCAACGTCCTGACTTTC. Amino acid sequence: CASRGKREEGANVLTF.

The chain joins TRBV7-9 to TRBJ1-5; TRBD1 aligns across 7 bases. Germline V lookup: CDR1 SEHNR, CDR2 FQNEAQ (reference sequence). Trimming cost V 1 base and J 7 bases; bases outside gene matches: 4. This CDR3 comprises 14 residues. In nucleotides, the CDR3 is TGTGCCAGCAGCTTAGGACAGGGTAGCCAGCCCCAGCATTTT. As protein: CASSLGQGSQPQHF.

The CDR3 DNA sequence: TGTGCCAGCAGCCCGGGCGGGGGAGACAATGAGCAGTTCTTC. This encodes CASSPGGGDNEQFF. The rearrangement links TRBV9 to TRBJ2-1; 7 nucleotides align to TRBD2. The CDR3 spans 14 residues. The V gene's germline CDR1 is SGDLS and CDR2 YYNGEE. With V trimmed by 4 bases and J by 5 bases, 6 bases remained unmatched.

This sequence joins TRBV4-3 and TRBJ1-5; D gene ambiguous. The CDR3 has 16 amino acids. V was clipped by 0 bases and J by 4 bases, with 13 bases between them. Germline-derived CDR1 and CDR2 are LGHNA and YSLEER. CDR3: CASSQDFGVPNQPQHF. The CDR3 DNA follows: TGCGCCAGCAGCCAAGATTTTGGAGTGCCAAATCAGCCCCAGCATTTT.

The chain carries TRBV4-3 and TRBJ1-1; D unresolved. The length of the CDR3 is 15 residues. Per germline, CDR1 LGHNA and CDR2 YSLEER. Trimming took 4 bases from V and 0 from J, leaving 12 bases between them. CDR3 in DNA: TGCGCCAGCAGCCGAACCCTGATTTTGAACACTGAAGCTTTCTTT. Amino acid sequence: CASSRTLILNTEAFF.

The CDR3 region has the DNA TGTGCCAGCAGTTTCCGGGGGGGAGGCGGCTACACCTTC. This gives the protein CASSFRGGGGYTF. The chain employs TRBV27 and TRBJ1-2, with D possibly matching TRBD1 (5 bases). In germline, CDR1 is MNHEY, CDR2 SMNVEV (reference sequence). CDR3 size: 13 residues. V was cut by 3 bases and J by 8 bases, with 13 bases left in between.

In DNA, the CDR3 is TGTGCCAGCACCGACCCTCCCACCGGGACGGATATCGGGGAGCTGTTTTTT. This codes for CASTDPPTGTDIGELFF. V usage is TRBV7-2 and J usage is TRBJ2-2; D is possibly TRBD1 or TRBD2 (5 bases each). CDR1 is SGHTA, CDR2 FQGNSA, per germline. V lost 7 bases to trimming and J lost 7 bases, with 25 bases between them. The CDR3 has 17 amino acids.

This clone was detected once. This chain connects TRBV27 to TRBJ2-7; D uncertain. Trimming took off 8 bases at V and 5 bases at J, with 10 bases between the two ends. The CDR3 sequence is 11 residues long. The germline V gene has CDR1 MNHEY and CDR2 SMNVEV (reference sequence). CDR3 DNA: TGTGCCAGCGGGTATATGCACGAGCAGTACTTC. It translates to CASGYMHEQYF.

The chain combines TRBV7-2 with TRBJ2-2, with D hard to call. The CDR3 contains 13 residues. Germline values: CDR1 SGHTA, CDR2 FQGNSA. V lost 2 bases and J lost 6, with 7 bases in between. The CDR3, as DNA: TGTGCCAGCAGCTTATACCACCCCGGGGAGCTGTTTTTT. It encodes CASSLYHPGELFF.